This entry describes one T cell receptor (beta chain). Its antigen is not identified. The data stem from a study of T cell responses to AZD1222 COVID-19 vaccine. The wider study: The study pooled second doses at about 4 or about 12 weeks. General study findings and limits: Most donors were white British and more were female, and clonal diversity was possibly underestimated. Nearly half of spike-specific TCRs reportedly go after variant regions that carry no mutations.

J was trimmed by 5 bases and V by 3 bases; bases with no gene match: 2. Germline V gives CDR1 MNHEY, CDR2 SMNVEV (reference sequence). This CDR3 has 13 residues. Some clones are missing from TCRdb's copy, which holds only in-frame ones; the method was immunoSEQ multiplex PCR. The data show 90,000 to 120,000 clones, roughly 90% seen once. Sequenced here: peripheral blood, sampled on day 0 of AZD1222 vaccination. This chain joins TRBV27 and TRBJ1-2, with TRBD1 matching over 8 bases. This clonotype was obtained from an adult in good health. The CDR3 here is CASSFRGRYGYTF. DNA of the CDR3: TGTGCCAGCAGTTTCAGGGGGCGGTATGGCTACACCTTC.